These 7 T cell receptor beta chains came from one sample sequenced in a study of OX40 agonist ivuxolimab in advanced cancers. Here immunoSEQ multiplex PCR was the method, and the copy in TCRdb shows in-frame clones only, minus some. This table holds over 25,000 clones, 81% found once. Sequencing was performed on CD4+ or CD8+ T cells sorted from blood, taken in a trial of the OX40 agonist ivuxolimab. The receptors here all came from an adult with an advanced solid tumor such as melanoma, head and neck, liver or kidney cancer.

The chain recombines TRBV5-1 with TRBJ1-6; D gene uncertain. The CDR3 has 15 residues. Trimming shortened V by 5 bases and J by 1 base, and 10 bases separated the two germline ends. Germline values: CDR1 SGHRS, CDR2 YFSETQ. This CDR3 is CASRPDRSYNSPLHF. DNA of the CDR3: TGCGCCAGCAGACCCGACCGGTCCTATAATTCACCCCTCCACTTT.

V and J are TRBV28 and TRBJ2-7; no reliable D call. Germline assignment: CDR1 MDHEN and CDR2 SYDVKM. Between the trimmed V and J ends, which lost 5 bases and 3 bases, there was a span of 5 bases. This CDR3 spans 11 amino acids. CDR3 in amino acids: CASSKVYEQYF. The CDR3 nucleotides read TGTGCCAGCAGTAAAGTCTACGAGCAGTACTTC.

This chain's CDR3 is CASSLDGREASSYNSPLHF. The CDR3 DNA reads TGTGCCAGCAGCTTAGATGGGCGGGAAGCGAGCTCCTATAATTCACCCCTCCACTTT. The chain couples TRBV7-9 to TRBJ1-6; D is unresolved. There are 19 residues in the CDR3. In germline, CDR1 is SEHNR, CDR2 FQNEAQ (reference sequence). Trimming shortened V by 1 base and J by 0 bases, and 16 bases separated the two germline ends.

CDR3 nucleotide sequence: TGTGCCAGCAGCTTAGTTTCGGCAGGGCCTAAGACCCAGTACTTC. Protein: CASSLVSAGPKTQYF. The rearrangement uses TRBV7-9 and TRBJ2-5; TRBD1 is a possible D gene (5 bases). This CDR3 is 15 amino acids long. V dropped 1 base and J dropped 6 bases, with 15 bases sitting between them. CDR1 SEHNR and CDR2 FQNEAQ come from the germline V gene (reference sequence).

This clone appeared once. V usage is TRBV7-9 and J usage is TRBJ1-2; D remains ambiguous. The ends were cut back, 1 base at V and 0 bases at J, with 9 bases in the middle. Germline-derived CDR1 and CDR2 are SEHNR and FQNEAQ (reference sequence). This CDR3 contains 15 residues. The CDR3 coding sequence is TGTGCCAGCAGCTTAGACGGCGGATCTAACTATGGCTACACCTTC. Amino acid sequence: CASSLDGGSNYGYTF. Based on the CDR3 plus reference TRBV7-9 and TRBJ1-2, the full variable domain is DTGVSQNPRHKITKRGQNVTFRCDPISEHNRLYWYRQTLGQGPEFLTYFQNEAQLEKSRLLSDRFSAERPKGSFSTLEIQRTEQGDSAMYLCASSLDGGSNYGYTFGSGTRLTVV.

J is TRBJ2-7 and V is TRBV28; D is perhaps TRBD1 (5 bases). This CDR3 is built from 15 residues. Between the trimmed V and J ends, which lost 3 bases and 0 bases, there was a span of 12 bases. Germline CDR1 reads MDHEN; CDR2 reads SYDVKM. The CDR3 region is CASSFLQGTSYEQYF. As DNA, the CDR3 is TGTGCCAGCAGTTTCCTCCAGGGAACCTCCTACGAGCAGTACTTC.

The CDR3 sequence: CASSFERGTDTQYF. Here the CDR3 DNA reads TGTGCCAGCAGCTTCGAGCGGGGCACAGATACGCAGTATTTT. V is TRBV5-4 and J is TRBJ2-3, with D possibly being TRBD2 (6 bases). This CDR3 contains 14 residues. Germline CDR1 reads SGHNT; CDR2 reads YYREEE (reference sequence). Trimming stripped 2 bases from V and 1 base from J, with 8 bases between.